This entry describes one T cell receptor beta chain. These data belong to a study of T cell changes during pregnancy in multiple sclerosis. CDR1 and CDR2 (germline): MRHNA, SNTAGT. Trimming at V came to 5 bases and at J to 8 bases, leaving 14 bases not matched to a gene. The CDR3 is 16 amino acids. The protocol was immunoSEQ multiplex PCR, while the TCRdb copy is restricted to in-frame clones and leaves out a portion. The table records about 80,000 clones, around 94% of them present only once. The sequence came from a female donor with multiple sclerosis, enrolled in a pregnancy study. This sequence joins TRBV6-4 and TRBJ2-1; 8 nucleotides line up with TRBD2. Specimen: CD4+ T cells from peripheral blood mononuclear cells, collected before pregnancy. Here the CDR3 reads CASSPLGGAGGDEQFF. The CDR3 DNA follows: TGTGCCAGCAGTCCCTTAGGGGGAGCCGGGGGGGATGAGCAGTTCTTC.